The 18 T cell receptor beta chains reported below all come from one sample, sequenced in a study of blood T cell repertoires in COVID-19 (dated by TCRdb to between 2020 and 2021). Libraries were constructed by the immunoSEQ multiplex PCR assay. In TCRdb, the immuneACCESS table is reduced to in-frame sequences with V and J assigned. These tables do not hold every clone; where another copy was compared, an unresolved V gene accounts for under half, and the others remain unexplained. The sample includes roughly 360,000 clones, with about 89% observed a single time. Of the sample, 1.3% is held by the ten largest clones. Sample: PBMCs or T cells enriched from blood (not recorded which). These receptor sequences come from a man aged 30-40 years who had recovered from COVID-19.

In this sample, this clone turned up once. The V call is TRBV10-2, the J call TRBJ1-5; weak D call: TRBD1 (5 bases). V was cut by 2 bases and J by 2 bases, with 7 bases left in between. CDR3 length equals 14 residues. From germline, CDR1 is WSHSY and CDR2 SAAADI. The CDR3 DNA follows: TGCGCCAGCAGTGAGGGGGCGCGCAATCAGCCCCAGCATTTT. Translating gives CASSEGARNQPQHF.

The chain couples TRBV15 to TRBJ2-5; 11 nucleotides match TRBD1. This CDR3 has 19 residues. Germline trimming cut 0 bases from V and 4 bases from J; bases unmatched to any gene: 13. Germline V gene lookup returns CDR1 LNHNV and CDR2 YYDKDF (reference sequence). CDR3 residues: CATSRDIHRTGGASETQYF. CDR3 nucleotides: TGTGCCACCAGCAGAGATATACACCGGACAGGGGGCGCGTCAGAGACCCAGTACTTC. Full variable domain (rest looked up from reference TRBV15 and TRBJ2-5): DAMVIQNPRYQVTQFGKPVTLSCSQTLNHNVMYWYQQKSSQAPKLLFHYYDKDFNNEADTPDNFQSRRPNTSFCFLDIRSPGLGDTAMYLCATSRDIHRTGGASETQYFGPGTRLLVL.

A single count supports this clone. Written as DNA, the CDR3 is TGTGCCAGCAGCGTTACAGGATACACTGAAGCTTTCTTT. This gives the protein CASSVTGYTEAFF. The chain recombines TRBV12-3 or TRBV12-4 with TRBJ1-1; possibly TRBD1 for D (5 bases). This CDR3 is built from 13 residues. V dropped 6 bases and J dropped 3 bases, with 11 bases sitting between them.

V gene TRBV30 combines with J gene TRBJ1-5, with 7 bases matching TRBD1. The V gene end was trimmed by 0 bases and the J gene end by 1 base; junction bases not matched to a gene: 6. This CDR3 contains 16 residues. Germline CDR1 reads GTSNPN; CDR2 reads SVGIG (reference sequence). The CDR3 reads CAWSVWKGASNQPQHF. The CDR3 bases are TGTGCCTGGAGTGTTTGGAAGGGGGCGAGCAATCAGCCCCAGCATTTT.

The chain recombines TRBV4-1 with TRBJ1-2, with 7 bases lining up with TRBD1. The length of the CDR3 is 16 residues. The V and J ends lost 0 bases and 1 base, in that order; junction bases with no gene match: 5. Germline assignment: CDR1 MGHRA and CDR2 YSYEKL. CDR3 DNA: TGCGCCAGCAGCCAAGAGATGGGACAGCATAACTATGGCTACACCTTC. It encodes CASSQEMGQHNYGYTF.

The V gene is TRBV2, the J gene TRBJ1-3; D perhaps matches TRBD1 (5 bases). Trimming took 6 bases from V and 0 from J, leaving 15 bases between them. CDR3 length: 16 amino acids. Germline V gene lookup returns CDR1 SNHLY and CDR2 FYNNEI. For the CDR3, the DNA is TGTGCCAGCAGAACCGACAGCCTACTCTCTGGAAACACCATATATTTT. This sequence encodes CASRTDSLLSGNTIYF.

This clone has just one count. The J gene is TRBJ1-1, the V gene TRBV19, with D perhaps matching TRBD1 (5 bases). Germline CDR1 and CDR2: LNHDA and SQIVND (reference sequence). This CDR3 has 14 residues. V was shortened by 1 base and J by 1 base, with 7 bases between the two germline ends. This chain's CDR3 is CASSIGGQNTEAFF. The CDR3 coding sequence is TGTGCCAGTAGTATAGGGGGCCAGAACACTGAAGCTTTCTTT.

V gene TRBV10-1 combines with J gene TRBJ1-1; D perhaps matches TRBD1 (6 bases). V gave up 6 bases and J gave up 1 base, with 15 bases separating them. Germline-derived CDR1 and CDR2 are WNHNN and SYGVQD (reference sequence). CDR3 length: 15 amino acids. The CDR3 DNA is TGCGCCAGCAGCCCACAGGGAGGGAAGAACACTGAAGCTTTCTTT. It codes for CASSPQGGKNTEAFF.

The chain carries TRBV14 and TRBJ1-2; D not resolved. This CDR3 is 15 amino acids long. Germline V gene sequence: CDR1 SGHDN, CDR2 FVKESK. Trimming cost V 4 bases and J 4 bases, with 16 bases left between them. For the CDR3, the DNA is TGTGCCAGCAGCCCCCCTCTCGAGGGTAGCTATGGCTACACCTTC. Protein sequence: CASSPPLEGSYGYTF.

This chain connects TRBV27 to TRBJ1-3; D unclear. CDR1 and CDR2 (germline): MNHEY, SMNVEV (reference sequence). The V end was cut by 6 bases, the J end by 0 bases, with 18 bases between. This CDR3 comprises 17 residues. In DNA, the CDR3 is TGTGCCAGCAGCCCCGGAGGGAGAGCGCGCTCTGGAAACACCATATATTTT. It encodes CASSPGGRARSGNTIYF.

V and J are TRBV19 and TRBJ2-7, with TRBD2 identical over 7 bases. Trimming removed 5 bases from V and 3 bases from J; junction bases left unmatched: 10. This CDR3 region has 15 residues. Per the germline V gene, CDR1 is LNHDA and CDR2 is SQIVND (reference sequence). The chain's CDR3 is CASSPNGGDRYEQYF. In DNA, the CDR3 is TGTGCCAGTAGTCCCAATGGGGGGGATCGCTACGAGCAGTACTTC.

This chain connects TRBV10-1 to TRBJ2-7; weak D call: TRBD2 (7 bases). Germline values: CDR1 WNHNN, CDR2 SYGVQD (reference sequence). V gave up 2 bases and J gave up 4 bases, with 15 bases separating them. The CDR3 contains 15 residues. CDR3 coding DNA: TGCGCCAGCAGTGAGGGGGTCAGGGGAGGGTACGAGCAGTACTTC. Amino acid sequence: CASSEGVRGGYEQYF.

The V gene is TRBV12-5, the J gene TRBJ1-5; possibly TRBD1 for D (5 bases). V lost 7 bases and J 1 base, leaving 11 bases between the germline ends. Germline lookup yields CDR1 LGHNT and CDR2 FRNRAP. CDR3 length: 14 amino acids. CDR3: CASVRGGSNQPQHF. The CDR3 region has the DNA TGTGCTAGTGTCCGGGGGGGGAGCAATCAGCCCCAGCATTTT.

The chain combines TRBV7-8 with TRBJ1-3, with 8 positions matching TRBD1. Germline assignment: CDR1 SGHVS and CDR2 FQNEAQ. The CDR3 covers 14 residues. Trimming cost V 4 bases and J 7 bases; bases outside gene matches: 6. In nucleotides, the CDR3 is TGTGCCAGCAGCTCCGGACAGGGAAGGAACACCATATATTTT. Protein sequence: CASSSGQGRNTIYF.

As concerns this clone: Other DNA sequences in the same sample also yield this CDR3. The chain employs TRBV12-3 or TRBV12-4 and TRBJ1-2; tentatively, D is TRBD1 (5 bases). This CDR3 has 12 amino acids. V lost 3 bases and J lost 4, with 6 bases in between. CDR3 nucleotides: TGTGCCAGCAGTTTGACAGCCTATGGCTACACCTTC. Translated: CASSLTAYGYTF.

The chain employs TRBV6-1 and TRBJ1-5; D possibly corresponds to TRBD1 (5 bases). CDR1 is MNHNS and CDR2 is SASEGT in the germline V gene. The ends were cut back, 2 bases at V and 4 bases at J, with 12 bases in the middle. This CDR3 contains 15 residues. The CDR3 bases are TGTGCCAGCAGTGAACCGGTGGGGGGGAATCAGCCCCAGCATTTT. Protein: CASSEPVGGNQPQHF.

CDR3 DNA: TGTGCCAGCAGCACCGGGACAGGGTTCTACGAGCAGTACTTC. Its protein product is CASSTGTGFYEQYF. This rearrangement joins TRBV11-2 to TRBJ2-7; 9 nucleotides match TRBD1. This CDR3 is 14 amino acids long. After removal of 5 bases from V and 3 bases from J, the junction contained 5 bases not matched to a gene. Per the germline V gene, CDR1 is SGHAT and CDR2 is FQNNGV.

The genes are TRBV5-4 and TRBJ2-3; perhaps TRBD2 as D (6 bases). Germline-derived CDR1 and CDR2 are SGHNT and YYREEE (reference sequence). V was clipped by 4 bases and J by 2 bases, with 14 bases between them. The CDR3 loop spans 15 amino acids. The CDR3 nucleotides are TGTGCCAGCAGCAACCCTAGCGATATCACAGATACGCAGTATTTT. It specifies CASSNPSDITDTQYF.